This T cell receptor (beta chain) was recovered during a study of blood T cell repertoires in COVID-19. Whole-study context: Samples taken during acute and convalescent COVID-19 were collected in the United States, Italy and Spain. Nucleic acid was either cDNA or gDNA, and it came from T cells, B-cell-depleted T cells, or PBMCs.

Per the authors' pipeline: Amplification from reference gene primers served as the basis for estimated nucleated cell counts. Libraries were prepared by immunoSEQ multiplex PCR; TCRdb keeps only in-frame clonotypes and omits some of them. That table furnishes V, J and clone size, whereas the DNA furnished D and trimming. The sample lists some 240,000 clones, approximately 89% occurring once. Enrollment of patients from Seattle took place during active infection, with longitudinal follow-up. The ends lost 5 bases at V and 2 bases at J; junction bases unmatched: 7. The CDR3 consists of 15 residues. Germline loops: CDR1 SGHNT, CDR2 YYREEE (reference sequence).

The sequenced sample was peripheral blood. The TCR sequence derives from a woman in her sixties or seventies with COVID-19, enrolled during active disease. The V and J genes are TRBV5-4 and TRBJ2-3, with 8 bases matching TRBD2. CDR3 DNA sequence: TGTGCCAGCAGAAAGGGACTAGAATTCACAGATACGCAGTATTTT. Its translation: CASRKGLEFTDTQYF.